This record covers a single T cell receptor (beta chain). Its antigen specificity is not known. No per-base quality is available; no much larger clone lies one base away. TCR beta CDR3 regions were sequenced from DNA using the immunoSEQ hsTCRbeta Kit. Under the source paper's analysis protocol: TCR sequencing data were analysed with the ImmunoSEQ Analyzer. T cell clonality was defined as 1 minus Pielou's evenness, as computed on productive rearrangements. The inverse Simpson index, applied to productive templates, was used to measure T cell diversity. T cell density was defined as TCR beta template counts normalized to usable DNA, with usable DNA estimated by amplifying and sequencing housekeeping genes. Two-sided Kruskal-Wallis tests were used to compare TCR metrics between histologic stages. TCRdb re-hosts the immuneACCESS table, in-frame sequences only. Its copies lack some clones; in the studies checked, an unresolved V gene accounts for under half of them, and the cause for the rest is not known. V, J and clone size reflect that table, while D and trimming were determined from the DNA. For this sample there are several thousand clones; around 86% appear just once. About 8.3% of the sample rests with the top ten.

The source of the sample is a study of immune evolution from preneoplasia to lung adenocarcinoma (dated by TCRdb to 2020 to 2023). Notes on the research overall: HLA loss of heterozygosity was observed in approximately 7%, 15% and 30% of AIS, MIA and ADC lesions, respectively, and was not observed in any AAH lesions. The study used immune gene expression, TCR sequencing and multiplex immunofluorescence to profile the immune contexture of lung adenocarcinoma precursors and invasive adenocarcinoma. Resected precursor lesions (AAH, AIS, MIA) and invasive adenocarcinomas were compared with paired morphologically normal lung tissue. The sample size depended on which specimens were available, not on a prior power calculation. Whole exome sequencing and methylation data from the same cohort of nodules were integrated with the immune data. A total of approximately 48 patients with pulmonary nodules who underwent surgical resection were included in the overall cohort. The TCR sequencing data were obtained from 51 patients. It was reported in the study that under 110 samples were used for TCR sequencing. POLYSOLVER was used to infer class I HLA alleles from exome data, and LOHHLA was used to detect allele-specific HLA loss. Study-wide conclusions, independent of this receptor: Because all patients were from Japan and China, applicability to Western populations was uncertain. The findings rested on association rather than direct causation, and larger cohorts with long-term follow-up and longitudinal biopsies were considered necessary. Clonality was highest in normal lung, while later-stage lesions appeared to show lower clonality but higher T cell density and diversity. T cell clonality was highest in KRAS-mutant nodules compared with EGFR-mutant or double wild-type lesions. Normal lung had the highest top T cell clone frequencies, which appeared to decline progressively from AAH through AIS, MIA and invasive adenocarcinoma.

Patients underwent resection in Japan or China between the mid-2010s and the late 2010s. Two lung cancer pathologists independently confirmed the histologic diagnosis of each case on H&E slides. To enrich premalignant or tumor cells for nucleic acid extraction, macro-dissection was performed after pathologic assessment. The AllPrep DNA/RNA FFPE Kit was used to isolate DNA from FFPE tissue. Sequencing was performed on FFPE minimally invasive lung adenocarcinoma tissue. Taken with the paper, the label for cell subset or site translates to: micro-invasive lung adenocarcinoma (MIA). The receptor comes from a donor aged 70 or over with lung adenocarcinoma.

The CDR3 protein sequence reads: CASSYGQGSTDTQYF. The DNA reads TGTGCCAGCAGTTATGGGCAGGGGAGCACAGATACGCAGTATTTT. The chain is assembled from TRBV6-6 and TRBJ2-3, with TRBD1 tentatively as D gene (6 bases match). V gives up 3 bases and J gives up 0 bases, and the segment between their germline ends measures 10 bases. In the germline V gene (reference sequence), CDR1 corresponds to MNHNY and CDR2 to SVGAGI. Inclusive of the bounding cysteine and phenylalanine, the CDR3 is 15 residues long. CDR3 DNA is the only sequence kept; it has 45 bases, read in frame from the first base.